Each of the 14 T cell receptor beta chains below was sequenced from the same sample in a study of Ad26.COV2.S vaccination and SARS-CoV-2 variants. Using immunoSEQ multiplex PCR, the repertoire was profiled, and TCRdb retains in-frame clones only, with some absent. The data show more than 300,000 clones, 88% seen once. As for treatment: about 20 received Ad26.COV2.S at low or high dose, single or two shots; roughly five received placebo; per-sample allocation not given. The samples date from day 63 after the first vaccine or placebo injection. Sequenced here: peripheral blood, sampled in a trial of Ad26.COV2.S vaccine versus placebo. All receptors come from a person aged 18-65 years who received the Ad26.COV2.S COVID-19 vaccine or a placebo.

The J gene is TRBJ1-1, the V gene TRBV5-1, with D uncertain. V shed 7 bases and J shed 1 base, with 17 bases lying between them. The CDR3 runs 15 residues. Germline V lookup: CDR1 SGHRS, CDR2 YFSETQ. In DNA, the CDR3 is TGCGCCAGCGCACCCCAAGCAGTCGGGAACACTGAAGCTTTCTTT. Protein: CASAPQAVGNTEAFF.

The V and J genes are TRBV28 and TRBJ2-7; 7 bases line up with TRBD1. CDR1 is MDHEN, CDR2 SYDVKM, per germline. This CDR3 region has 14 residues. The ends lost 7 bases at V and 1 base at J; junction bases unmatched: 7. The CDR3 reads CASTNDRVSYEQYF. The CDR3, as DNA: TGTGCCAGCACTAACGACAGGGTTTCCTACGAGCAGTACTTC.

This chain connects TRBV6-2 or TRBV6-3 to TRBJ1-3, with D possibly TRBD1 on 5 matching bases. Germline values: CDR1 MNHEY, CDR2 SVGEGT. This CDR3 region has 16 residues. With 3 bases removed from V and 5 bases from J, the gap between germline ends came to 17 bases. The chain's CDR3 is CASSYVLRAGRNTIYF. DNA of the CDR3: TGTGCCAGCAGTTATGTCCTTCGGGCAGGGAGAAACACCATATATTTT.

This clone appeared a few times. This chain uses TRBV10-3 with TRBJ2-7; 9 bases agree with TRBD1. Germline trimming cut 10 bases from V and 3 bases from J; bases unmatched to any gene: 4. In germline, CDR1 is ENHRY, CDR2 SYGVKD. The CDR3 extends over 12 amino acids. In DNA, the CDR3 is TGTGCCAGTACGGGACAGGGCTACGAGCAGTACTTC. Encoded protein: CASTGQGYEQYF.

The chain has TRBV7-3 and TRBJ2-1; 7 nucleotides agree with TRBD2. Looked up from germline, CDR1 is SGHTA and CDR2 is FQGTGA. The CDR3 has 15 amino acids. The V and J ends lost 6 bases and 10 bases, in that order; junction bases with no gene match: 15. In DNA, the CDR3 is TGTGCCAGCAGACTAGCGTCTTCGGGTCCTGGGGAGCAGTTCTTC. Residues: CASRLASSGPGEQFF.

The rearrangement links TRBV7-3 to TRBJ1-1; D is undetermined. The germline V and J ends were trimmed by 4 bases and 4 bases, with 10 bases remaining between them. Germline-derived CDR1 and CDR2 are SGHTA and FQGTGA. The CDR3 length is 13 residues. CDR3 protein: CASSSALATEAFF. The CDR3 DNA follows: TGTGCCAGCAGCTCCGCCCTAGCCACTGAAGCTTTCTTT.

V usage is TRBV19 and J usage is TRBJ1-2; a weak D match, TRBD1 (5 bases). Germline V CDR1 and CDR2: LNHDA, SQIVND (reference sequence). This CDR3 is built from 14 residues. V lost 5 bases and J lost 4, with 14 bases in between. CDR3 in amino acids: CASSATGGIYGYTF. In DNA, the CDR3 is TGTGCCAGTAGTGCCACCGGGGGGATCTATGGCTACACCTTC.

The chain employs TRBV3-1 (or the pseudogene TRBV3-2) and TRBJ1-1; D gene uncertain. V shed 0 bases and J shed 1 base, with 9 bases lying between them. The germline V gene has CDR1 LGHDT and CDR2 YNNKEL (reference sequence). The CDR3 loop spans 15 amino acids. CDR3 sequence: CASSQDRRANTEAFF. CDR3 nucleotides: TGTGCCAGCAGCCAAGATCGACGGGCGAACACTGAAGCTTTCTTT.

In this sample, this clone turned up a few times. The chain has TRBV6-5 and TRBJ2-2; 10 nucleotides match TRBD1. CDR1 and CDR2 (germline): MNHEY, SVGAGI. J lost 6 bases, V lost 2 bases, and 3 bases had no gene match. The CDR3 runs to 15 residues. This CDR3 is CASSYGTGDPGELFF. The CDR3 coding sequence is TGTGCCAGCAGTTACGGGACAGGGGATCCCGGGGAGCTGTTTTTT.

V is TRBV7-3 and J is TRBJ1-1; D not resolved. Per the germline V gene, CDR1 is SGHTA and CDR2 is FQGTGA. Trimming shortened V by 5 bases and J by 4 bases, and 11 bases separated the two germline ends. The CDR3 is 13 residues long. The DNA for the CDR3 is TGTGCCAGCAGCGCCAGAGGGTTCACTGAAGCTTTCTTT. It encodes CASSARGFTEAFF.

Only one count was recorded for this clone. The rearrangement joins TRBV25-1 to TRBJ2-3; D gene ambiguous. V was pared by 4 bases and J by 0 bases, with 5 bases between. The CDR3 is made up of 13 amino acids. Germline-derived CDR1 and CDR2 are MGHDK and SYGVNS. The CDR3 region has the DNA TGTGCCAGCAGTGCAGTTAGCACAGATACGCAGTATTTT. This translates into CASSAVSTDTQYF.

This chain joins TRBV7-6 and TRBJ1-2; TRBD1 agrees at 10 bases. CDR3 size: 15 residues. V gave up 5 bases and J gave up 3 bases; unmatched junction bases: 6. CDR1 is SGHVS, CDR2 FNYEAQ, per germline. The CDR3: CASSPSGTGDYGYTF. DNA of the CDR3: TGTGCCAGCAGCCCCTCCGGGACAGGGGACTATGGCTACACCTTC.

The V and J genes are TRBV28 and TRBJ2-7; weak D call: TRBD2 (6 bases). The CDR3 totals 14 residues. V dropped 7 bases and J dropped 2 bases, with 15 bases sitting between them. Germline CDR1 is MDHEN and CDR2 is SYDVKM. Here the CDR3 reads CASTPGLSPYEQYF. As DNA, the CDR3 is TGTGCCAGCACTCCGGGACTTTCCCCCTACGAGCAGTACTTC.

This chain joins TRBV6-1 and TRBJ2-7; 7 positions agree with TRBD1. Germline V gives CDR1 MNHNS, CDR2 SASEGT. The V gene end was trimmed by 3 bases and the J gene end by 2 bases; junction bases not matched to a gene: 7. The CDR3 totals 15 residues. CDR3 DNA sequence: TGTGCCAGCAGTGAGGGGGACAGATTAACCTACGAGCAGTACTTC. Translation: CASSEGDRLTYEQYF.